This T cell receptor (beta chain) was profiled in a study of OX40 agonist ivuxolimab in advanced cancers. Using immunoSEQ multiplex PCR, the repertoire was profiled, and TCRdb retains in-frame clones only, with some absent. The table lists 75,000 to 95,000 clones, 85% to 95% of them singletons. This CDR3 is built from 14 residues. Trimming stripped 2 bases from V and 5 bases from J, with 13 bases between. CDR1 is SEHNR and CDR2 is FQNEAQ in the germline V gene (reference sequence). The V and J genes are TRBV7-9 and TRBJ2-7; perhaps TRBD2 as D (6 bases). The clonotype originates from an adult with an advanced solid tumor such as melanoma, head and neck, liver or kidney cancer. The specimen was CD4+ or CD8+ T cells sorted from blood, collected in a trial of the OX40 agonist ivuxolimab. In DNA, the CDR3 is TGTGCCAGCAGCTTACGGGGGTTAGGGGACGAGCAGTACTTC. This encodes CASSLRGLGDEQYF.